The 26 T cell receptor beta chains listed next were all sequenced from one sample in a study of blood T cell repertoires in COVID-19. This table comes from immunoSEQ multiplex PCR, and its TCRdb copy is limited to in-frame clones, with some not included. The sample records 130,000 to 150,000 clones, 85% being singletons. Material for sequencing was peripheral blood. The receptors shown here come from a woman aged 40-49 years with active or convalescent COVID-19.

The J gene is TRBJ1-3, the V gene TRBV29-1; D not resolved. Germline CDR1 SQVTM, CDR2 ANQGSEA. Trimming pared 8 bases from V and 4 bases from J, leaving 12 bases between. The CDR3 length is 12 residues. The CDR3 loop reads CSLRDGGNTIYF. CDR3 DNA: TGCAGCTTGAGAGACGGGGGAAACACCATATATTTT.

The V call is TRBV28, the J call TRBJ1-6, with D perhaps TRBD1 (6 bases). Per the germline V gene, CDR1 is MDHEN and CDR2 is SYDVKM. Trimming removed 5 bases at V and 9 bases at J, with 20 bases between. The CDR3 contains 16 residues. The CDR3 loop is CASSPRTEAKGSPLHF. The CDR3 DNA follows: TGTGCCAGCAGTCCCAGGACAGAGGCTAAGGGTTCACCCCTCCACTTT.

The chain employs TRBV10-2 and TRBJ2-6, with unresolved D. The CDR3 is 12 residues long. The V end was cut by 6 bases, the J end by 2 bases, with 2 bases between. Germline CDR1 WSHSY, CDR2 SAAADI. The chain's CDR3 is CASSAGANVLTF. In DNA, the CDR3 is TGCGCCAGCAGCGCTGGGGCCAACGTCCTGACTTTC.

Points on this clone: Other DNA sequences from this sample encode an identical CDR3 as well. CDR3 sequence reads: CASSLGTGGTYEQYF. CDR3 coding DNA: TGCGCCAGCAGCTTGGGGACAGGGGGAACTTACGAGCAGTACTTC. The chain links TRBV5-1 to TRBJ2-7; 10 nucleotides line up with TRBD1. The CDR3 has 15 residues. The germline V gene has CDR1 SGHRS and CDR2 YFSETQ. The V gene end was trimmed by 0 bases and the J gene end by 4 bases; junction bases not matched to a gene: 4. Full variable domain (outside the CDR3, taken from reference TRBV5-1 and TRBJ2-7): KAGVTQTPRYLIKTRGQQVTLSCSPISGHRSVSWYQQTPGQGLQFLFEYFSETQRNKGNFPGRFSGRQFSNSRSEMNVSTLELGDSALYLCASSLGTGGTYEQYFGPGTRLTVT.

The gene calls are TRBV10-2 and TRBJ2-3; D remains ambiguous. Germline CDR1 and CDR2: WSHSY and SAAADI. This CDR3 has 15 amino acids. Between the trimmed V and J ends, which lost 5 bases and 4 bases, there was a span of 16 bases. The CDR3 DNA reads as TGCGCCAGCAGTCTACCGGATTATGAGGCAGATACGCAGTATTTT. Its protein product is CASSLPDYEADTQYF.

The chain recombines TRBV7-2 with TRBJ2-6, with 9 bases aligning to TRBD1. J was trimmed by 2 bases and V by 1 base; bases with no gene match: 9. Germline-derived CDR1 and CDR2 are SGHTA and FQGNSA. The CDR3 runs 19 residues. The CDR3, as DNA: TGTGCCAGCAGCTTAGTTTCCTGGGACAGGGATGCTGGGGCCAACGTCCTGACTTTC. As protein: CASSLVSWDRDAGANVLTF.

V usage is TRBV28 and J usage is TRBJ2-5; 10 bases match TRBD2. The germline V gene has CDR1 MDHEN and CDR2 SYDVKM. The CDR3 totals 15 residues. Unmatched junction bases numbered 9, after V lost 6 bases and J lost 5 bases. CDR3: CASRSSGRAFETQYF. The CDR3 DNA follows: TGTGCCAGCAGATCCAGCGGGAGGGCCTTTGAGACCCAGTACTTC.

This clone was counted a single time. CDR3 sequence: CASSYALDRDNQPQHF. CDR3 coding DNA: TGTGCCAGCAGCTACGCACTGGACAGGGATAATCAGCCCCAGCATTTT. The chain joins TRBV7-9 to TRBJ1-5; 8 bases line up with TRBD1. V shed 4 bases, J shed 4 bases, and the junction held 9 bases outside the gene matches. The CDR3 sequence is 16 residues long. Per the germline V gene, CDR1 is SEHNR and CDR2 is FQNEAQ (reference sequence).

This rearrangement joins TRBV11-3 to TRBJ1-1; D perhaps matches TRBD1 (6 bases). Trimming removed 2 bases at V and 3 bases at J, with 10 bases between. Germline V gene data show CDR1 as SGHNT and CDR2 as YENEEA. The CDR3 covers 14 residues. DNA for the CDR3: TGTGCCAGCAGCTTACAGGGGTTTCACACTGAAGCTTTCTTT. Amino acids: CASSLQGFHTEAFF.

This clone has a handful of counts. V gene TRBV5-6 combines with J gene TRBJ1-5; the D is unclear. Trimming left V 0 bases short and J 1 base short, with 11 bases between. The CDR3 runs 16 residues. Germline V gives CDR1 SGHDT, CDR2 YYEEEE. CDR3 amino acids: CASSLGPVASNQPQHF. The CDR3 DNA is TGTGCCAGCAGCTTGGGACCGGTAGCAAGCAATCAGCCCCAGCATTTT.

The chain links TRBV11-2 to TRBJ1-1; the D gene is possibly TRBD1 (6 bases). V dropped 4 bases and J dropped 2 bases, with 14 bases sitting between them. The germline gives CDR1 SGHAT, CDR2 FQNNGV. This CDR3 is built from 15 residues. The CDR3 sequence: CASSSNQGYNTEAFF. CDR3 coding DNA: TGTGCCAGCAGCTCGAACCAGGGGTATAACACTGAAGCTTTCTTT.

The chain has TRBV18 and TRBJ1-3; 11 nucleotides line up with TRBD1. CDR3 length: 18 residues. CDR1 is KGHSH, CDR2 LQKENI, per germline. Germline trimming cut 3 bases from V and 2 bases from J; bases unmatched to any gene: 9. The CDR3 protein is CASSPDRGRSLTGNTIYF. For the CDR3, the DNA is TGTGCCAGCTCACCGGACAGGGGGCGATCACTTACTGGAAACACCATATATTTT.

This clone was seen a single time. This rearrangement joins TRBV6-6 to TRBJ1-2; unclear D gene. Germline CDR1 is MNHNY and CDR2 is SVGAGI (reference sequence). The CDR3 length is 13 residues. Trimming removed 5 bases at V and 2 bases at J, with 9 bases between. CDR3 bases: TGTGCCAGCAGTCCCAAGGAGAACTATGGCTACACCTTC. This codes for CASSPKENYGYTF.

This chain links TRBV15 with TRBJ1-3, with 9 bases that match TRBD1. The CDR3 has 15 residues. CDR1 and CDR2 from the germline V gene are LNHNV and YYDKDF (reference sequence). V trimming: 6 bases; J trimming: 0 bases; junction bases outside the gene matches: 3. Written as DNA, the CDR3 is TGTGCCACCAGTTCGACAGGGGGCTCTGGAAACACCATATATTTT. Protein product: CATSSTGGSGNTIYF.

The V gene is TRBV29-1, the J gene TRBJ1-2, with D maybe TRBD1 (6 bases). The CDR3 has 15 amino acids. CDR1 is SQVTM and CDR2 is ANQGSEA in the germline V gene. V lost 6 bases and J lost 0, with 17 bases in between. The CDR3: CSVETGFRSNYGYTF. For the CDR3, the DNA is TGCAGCGTCGAGACAGGCTTCCGTTCTAACTATGGCTACACCTTC.

The rearrangement uses TRBV4-3 and TRBJ2-3; 10 bases match TRBD2. CDR1 is LGHNA and CDR2 is YSLEER in the germline V gene. This CDR3 region has 16 residues. V trimming: 4 bases; J trimming: 8 bases; junction bases outside the gene matches: 12. The CDR3 DNA is TGCGCCAGCAGCCTCGGGACGAGCGGGAGGGCATCTACGCAGTATTTT. Translation: CASSLGTSGRASTQYF.

This rearrangement joins TRBV5-1 to TRBJ2-1, with D maybe TRBD1 (5 bases). CDR1 and CDR2 from the germline V gene are SGHRS and YFSETQ. CDR3 size: 14 residues. V was clipped by 2 bases and J by 12 bases, with 18 bases between them. CDR3 sequence: CASSLTDPLRGQFF. In nucleotides, the CDR3 is TGCGCCAGCAGCTTAACAGACCCCCTTAGGGGGCAGTTCTTC.

The genes are TRBV28 and TRBJ1-2; D call uncertain. Trimming shortened V by 5 bases and J by 8 bases, and 18 bases separated the two germline ends. This CDR3 is 14 amino acids long. Germline loops: CDR1 MDHEN, CDR2 SYDVKM. CDR3 DNA sequence: TGTGCCAGCAGTCCCAGGTGGTCTCAAGGAGGCTACACCTTC. Translated: CASSPRWSQGGYTF.

The J gene is TRBJ2-7, the V gene TRBV10-2; perhaps TRBD1 as D (6 bases). This CDR3 spans 15 amino acids. Germline loops: CDR1 WSHSY, CDR2 SAAADI. V lost 1 base and J lost 0, with 10 bases in between. DNA of the CDR3: TGCGCCAGCAGTGAGTTCGGGACACGCTCCTACGAGCAGTACTTC. Its translation: CASSEFGTRSYEQYF.

This chain uses TRBV6-1 with TRBJ1-3; 7 bases are shared with TRBD1. Germline loops: CDR1 MNHNS, CDR2 SASEGT. J lost 2 bases, V lost 2 bases, and 9 bases had no gene match. The CDR3 contains 17 residues. The CDR3 protein is CASSEMTGSRAGNTIYF. As DNA, the CDR3 is TGTGCCAGCAGTGAAATGACAGGGTCGAGGGCTGGAAACACCATATATTTT.

This clone appeared a single time. The rearrangement uses TRBV18 and TRBJ2-7, with TRBD2 matching 10 bases. The V gene end was trimmed by 6 bases and the J gene end by 0 bases; junction bases not matched to a gene: 5. The germline V gene has CDR1 KGHSH and CDR2 LQKENI. This CDR3 has 15 amino acids. The CDR3 loop reads CASSTSGEISYEQYF. Here the CDR3 DNA reads TGTGCCAGCTCTACTAGCGGGGAAATCTCCTACGAGCAGTACTTC.

CDR3 amino acids: CASSLVGSVKNIQYF. The CDR3 region has the DNA TGTGCCAGCAGCTTAGTTGGCAGCGTCAAAAACATTCAGTACTTC. The chain has TRBV7-2 and TRBJ2-4; D not certain. Germline V gives CDR1 SGHTA, CDR2 FQGNSA. The CDR3 sequence is 15 residues long. Trimming cost V 1 base and J 3 bases, with 10 bases left between them.

The chain employs TRBV19 and TRBJ2-6, with D tentatively TRBD1 (6 bases). The CDR3 runs 15 residues. V was cut by 5 bases and J by 4 bases, with 12 bases left in between. Looked up from germline, CDR1 is LNHDA and CDR2 is SQIVND (reference sequence). CDR3 sequence: CASSLQGAGANVLTF. CDR3 coding DNA: TGTGCCAGTAGTCTACAGGGAGCAGGGGCCAACGTCCTGACTTTC.

V and J are TRBV10-3 and TRBJ2-1; D is undetermined. V lost 2 bases and J lost 4, with 12 bases in between. Germline assignment: CDR1 ENHRY and CDR2 SYGVKD. The CDR3 is made up of 15 amino acids. CDR3 protein: CAISEPIQVYNEQFF. In DNA form, the CDR3 reads TGTGCCATCAGTGAGCCGATTCAGGTTTACAATGAGCAGTTCTTC.

This clone was found a few times. The V gene is TRBV2, the J gene TRBJ1-4, with a tentative D call TRBD1 (5 bases). CDR1 SNHLY and CDR2 FYNNEI come from the germline V gene. The ends were cut back, 6 bases at V and 4 bases at J, with 15 bases in the middle. This CDR3 contains 15 residues. The CDR3 reads CASRPTPGGNEKLFF. The CDR3, as DNA: TGTGCCAGCAGGCCCACTCCGGGGGGTAATGAAAAACTGTTTTTT.

The CDR3 here is CASKERGDPQETQYF. DNA of the CDR3: TGTGCCAGCAAGGAGCGGGGGGACCCCCAAGAGACCCAGTACTTC. The V gene is TRBV5-4, the J gene TRBJ2-5, with 9 bases that match TRBD2. The CDR3 totals 15 residues. Trimming removed 6 bases from V and 1 base from J; junction bases left unmatched: 7. CDR1 is SGHNT, CDR2 YYREEE, per germline (reference sequence).